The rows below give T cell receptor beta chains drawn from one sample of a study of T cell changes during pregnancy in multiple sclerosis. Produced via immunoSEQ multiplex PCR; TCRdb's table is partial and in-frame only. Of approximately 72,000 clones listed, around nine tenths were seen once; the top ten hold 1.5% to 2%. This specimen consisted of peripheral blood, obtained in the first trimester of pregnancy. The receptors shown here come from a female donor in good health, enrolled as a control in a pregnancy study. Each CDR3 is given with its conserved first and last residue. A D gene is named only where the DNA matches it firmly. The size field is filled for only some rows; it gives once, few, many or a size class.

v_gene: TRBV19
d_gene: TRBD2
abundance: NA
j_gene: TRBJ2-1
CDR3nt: TGTGCCAGTAGTATATCCCTTACTAGCGGGCCCTACAATGAGCAGTTCTTC
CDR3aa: CASSISLTSGPYNEQFF

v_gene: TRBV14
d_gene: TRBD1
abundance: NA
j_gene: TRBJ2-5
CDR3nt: TGTGCCAGCAGCCGACAGGGTCAAGAGACCCAGTACTTC
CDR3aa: CASSRQGQETQYF

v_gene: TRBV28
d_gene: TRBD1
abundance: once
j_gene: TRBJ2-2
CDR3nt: TGTGCCAGCACCGAGACAGGGGGCACCGGGGAGCTGTTTTTT
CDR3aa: CASTETGGTGELFF

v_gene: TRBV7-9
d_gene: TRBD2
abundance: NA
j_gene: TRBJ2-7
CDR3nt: TGTGCCAGCAGCACTAGCGGGGGCTTC
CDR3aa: CASSTSGGF

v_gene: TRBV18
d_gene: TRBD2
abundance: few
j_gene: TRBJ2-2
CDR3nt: TGTGCCAGCTCACCACCTAGCGGGAGACCCAACACCGGGGAGCTGTTTTTT
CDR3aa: CASSPPSGRPNTGELFF

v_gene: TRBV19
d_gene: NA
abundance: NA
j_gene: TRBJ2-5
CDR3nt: TGTGCCAGTAGGGGAGAAGCTTCTGAAGAGACCCAGTACTTC
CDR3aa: CASRGEASEETQYF

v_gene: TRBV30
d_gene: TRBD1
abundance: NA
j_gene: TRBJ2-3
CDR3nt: TGTGCCTGGAGTGTACGGTATCGGCGGGACAGGACCCGCACAGATACGCAGTATTTT
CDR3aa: CAWSVRYRRDRTRTDTQYF

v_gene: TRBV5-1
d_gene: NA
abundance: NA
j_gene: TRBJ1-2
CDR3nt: TGCGCCAGCAGCGCGGACAGCACCTATGGCTACACCTTC
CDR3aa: CASSADSTYGYTF

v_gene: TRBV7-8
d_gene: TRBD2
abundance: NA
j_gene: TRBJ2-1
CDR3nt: TGTGCCAGCAGCAGTAGGACTAGCGGGAGAGATTCGTCCTACAATGAGCAGTTCTTC
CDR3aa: CASSSRTSGRDSSYNEQFF

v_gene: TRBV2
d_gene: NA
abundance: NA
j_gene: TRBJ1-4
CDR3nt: TGTGCCAGCAGCGGGACAAGAGGGGAAAAACTGTTTTTT
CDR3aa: CASSGTRGEKLFF

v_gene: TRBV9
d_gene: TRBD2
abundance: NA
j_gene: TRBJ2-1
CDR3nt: TGTGCCAGCAGTGCTGCGGGGGTCTACAATGAGCAGTTCTTC
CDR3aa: CASSAAGVYNEQFF

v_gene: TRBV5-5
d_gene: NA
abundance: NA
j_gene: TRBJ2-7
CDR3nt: TGTGCCAGCAGCTCCCTCGGGCAGGGAAACTACGAGCAGTACTTC
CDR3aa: CASSSLGQGNYEQYF

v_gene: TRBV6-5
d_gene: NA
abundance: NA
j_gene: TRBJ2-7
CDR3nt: TGTGCCAGCAGTTATTCCGGGACAAGAGGCGAGCAGTACTTC
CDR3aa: CASSYSGTRGEQYF

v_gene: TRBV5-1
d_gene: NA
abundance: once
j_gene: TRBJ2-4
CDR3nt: TGCGCCAGCAGCCCTGGGCCCCAGGGAAACATTCAGTACTTC
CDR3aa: CASSPGPQGNIQYF

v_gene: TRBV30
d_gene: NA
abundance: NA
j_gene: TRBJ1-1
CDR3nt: TGTGCCTGGAGCCCGGTCGTTGCGCAGGGTAGAAAAGCTTTCTTT
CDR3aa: CAWSPVVAQGRKAFF

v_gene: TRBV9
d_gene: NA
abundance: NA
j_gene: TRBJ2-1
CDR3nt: TGTGCCAGCAGCCCTCAGGGGAATGAGCAGTTCTTC
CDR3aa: CASSPQGNEQFF

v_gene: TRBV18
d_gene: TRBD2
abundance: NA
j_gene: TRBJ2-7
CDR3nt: TGTGCCAGCTCACCTCTAGCGGGAGGGTACAAGTCCTACGAGCAGTACTTC
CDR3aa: CASSPLAGGYKSYEQYF

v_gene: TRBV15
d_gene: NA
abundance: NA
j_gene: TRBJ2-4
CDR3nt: TGTGCCACCAGCAGAGTGGAGGAGGTGAGGGACAAAAACATTCAGTACTTC
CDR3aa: CATSRVEEVRDKNIQYF

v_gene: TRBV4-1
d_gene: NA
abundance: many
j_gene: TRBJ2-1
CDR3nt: TGCGCCAGCAGCCAAGTAGACATGGGCTTCTACAATGAGCAGTTCTTC
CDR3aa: CASSQVDMGFYNEQFF

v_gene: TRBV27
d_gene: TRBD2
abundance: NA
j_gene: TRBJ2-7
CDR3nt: TGTGCCAGCAGTCGTTCCGGGACTAGCGGCTCCTACGAGCAGTACTTC
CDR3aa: CASSRSGTSGSYEQYF

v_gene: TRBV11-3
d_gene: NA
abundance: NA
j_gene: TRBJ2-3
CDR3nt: TGTGCCAGCAGCCCCAGACTTGTAGATACGCAGTATTTT
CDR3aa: CASSPRLVDTQYF

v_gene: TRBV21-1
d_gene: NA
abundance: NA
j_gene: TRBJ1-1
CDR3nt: TGTGCCAGCAGGGGGACAGCCACGTGGACTGAAGCTTTCTTT
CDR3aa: CASRGTATWTEAFF

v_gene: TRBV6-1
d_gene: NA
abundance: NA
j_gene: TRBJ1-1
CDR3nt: TGTGCCAGCACTACAAAGGGGGGGGGTGCTGGTGAAGCTTTCTTT
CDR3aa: CASTTKGGGAGEAFF

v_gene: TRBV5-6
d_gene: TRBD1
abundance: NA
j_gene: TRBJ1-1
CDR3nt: TGTGCCAGCAGATGGGACAGGAACACTGAAGCTTTCTTT
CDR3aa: CASRWDRNTEAFF

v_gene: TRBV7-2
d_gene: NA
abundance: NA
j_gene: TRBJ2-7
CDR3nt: TGTGCCAGCAGCCGTCGGACAGGGAGGGACGAGCAGTACTTC
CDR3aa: CASSRRTGRDEQYF

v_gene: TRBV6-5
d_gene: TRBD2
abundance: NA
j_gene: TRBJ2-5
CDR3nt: TGTGCCAGCAGTTTACTAGCGTTGAAGACCCAGTACTTC
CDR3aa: CASSLLALKTQYF

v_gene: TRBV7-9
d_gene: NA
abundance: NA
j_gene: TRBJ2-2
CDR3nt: TGTGCCAGCAGCTTTCGTGGCTCAGTAGGGGGACGGGACACCGGGGAGCTGTTTTTT
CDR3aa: CASSFRGSVGGRDTGELFF

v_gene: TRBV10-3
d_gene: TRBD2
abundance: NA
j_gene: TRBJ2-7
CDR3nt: TGTGCCATCAATGAACTAGCGGGGCACGAGCAGTACTTC
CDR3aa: CAINELAGHEQYF

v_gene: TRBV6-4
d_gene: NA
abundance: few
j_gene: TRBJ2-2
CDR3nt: TGTGCCAGCAGTGACTCAGCCGATAGCGGGGAGCTGTTTTTT
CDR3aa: CASSDSADSGELFF

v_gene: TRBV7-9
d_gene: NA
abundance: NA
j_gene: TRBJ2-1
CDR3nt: TGTGCCAGCAGAGAATTGAGTGAGCAGTTCTTC
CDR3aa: CASRELSEQFF

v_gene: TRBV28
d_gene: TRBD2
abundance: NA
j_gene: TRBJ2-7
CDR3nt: TGTGCCAGCAGTTTTTTAGCGGGAGGGCGTCGGTACGAGCAGTACTTC
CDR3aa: CASSFLAGGRRYEQYF

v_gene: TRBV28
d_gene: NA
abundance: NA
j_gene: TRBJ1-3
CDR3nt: TGTGCCAGCAGTTTATCCCAGGACACCATATATTTT
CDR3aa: CASSLSQDTIYF

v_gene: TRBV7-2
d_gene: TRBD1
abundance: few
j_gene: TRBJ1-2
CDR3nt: TGTGCCAGCAGCTTAGACAGGGGGCCTTATGGCTACACCTTC
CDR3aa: CASSLDRGPYGYTF

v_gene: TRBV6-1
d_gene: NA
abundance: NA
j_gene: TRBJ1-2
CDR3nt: TGTGCCAGCAGTGGGGGGGTAGGATATGGCGGCTACACCTTC
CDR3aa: CASSGGVGYGGYTF

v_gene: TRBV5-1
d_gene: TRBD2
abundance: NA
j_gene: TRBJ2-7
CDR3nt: TGCGCCAGCAGCCCGGAAGCGGGAGGGATCTACGAGCAGTACTTC
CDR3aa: CASSPEAGGIYEQYF

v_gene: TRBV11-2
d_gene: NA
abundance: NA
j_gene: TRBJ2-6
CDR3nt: TGTGCCAGCAGCCCCCCTCGGGTGAGCTCTGGGGCCAACGTCCTGACTTTC
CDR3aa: CASSPPRVSSGANVLTF

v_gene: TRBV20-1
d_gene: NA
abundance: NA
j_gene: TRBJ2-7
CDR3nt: TGCAGTGTGGAGGACCTGAACGAGCAGTACTTC
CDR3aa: CSVEDLNEQYF

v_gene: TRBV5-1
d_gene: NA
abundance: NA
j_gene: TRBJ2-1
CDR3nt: TGCGCCAGCAGCTTGGTCGGGGAGGCCGGGTTCTTC
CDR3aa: CASSLVGEAGFF

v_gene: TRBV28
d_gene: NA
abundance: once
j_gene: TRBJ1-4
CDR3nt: TGTGCCAGCAGTCAGGGCAGGGGAGTAGAAAAACTGTTTTTT
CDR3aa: CASSQGRGVEKLFF

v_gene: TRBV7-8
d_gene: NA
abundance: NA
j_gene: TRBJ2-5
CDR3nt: TGTGCCAGCAGCTCTGTTTCGGTATACGAGACCCAGTACTTC
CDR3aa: CASSSVSVYETQYF

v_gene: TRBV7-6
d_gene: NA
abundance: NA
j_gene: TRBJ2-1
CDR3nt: TGTGCCAGCAGCTTAGTCGGGGGTAACAATGAGCAGTTCTTC
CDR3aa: CASSLVGGNNEQFF

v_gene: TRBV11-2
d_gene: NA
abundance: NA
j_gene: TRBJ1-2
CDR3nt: TGTGCCAGCAGCTCCAAAACTCCAGGGTACATCGGAGGCTACACCTTC
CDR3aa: CASSSKTPGYIGGYTF

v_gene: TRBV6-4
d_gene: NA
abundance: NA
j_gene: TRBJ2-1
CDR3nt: TGTGCCAGCAGTGAATCCGACTCGTTCAATGAGCAGTTCTTC
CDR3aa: CASSESDSFNEQFF

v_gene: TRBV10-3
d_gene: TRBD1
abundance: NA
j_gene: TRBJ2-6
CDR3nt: TGTGCCATAAGGGACAGTTCTGGTTCCTCTGGGGCCAACGTCCTGACTTTC
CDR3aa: CAIRDSSGSSGANVLTF

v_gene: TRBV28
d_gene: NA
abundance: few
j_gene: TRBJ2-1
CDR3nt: TGTGCCAGCAGGGGGGACAATAACAATGAGCAGTTCTTC
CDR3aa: CASRGDNNNEQFF

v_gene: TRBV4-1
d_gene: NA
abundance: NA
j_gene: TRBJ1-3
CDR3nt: TGCGCCAGCAGCCCCTCTGGCGGCACCATATATTTT
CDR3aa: CASSPSGGTIYF

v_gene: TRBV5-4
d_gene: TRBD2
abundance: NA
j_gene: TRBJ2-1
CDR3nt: TGTGCCAGCAGCTTGACTAGCGGCTACTCCTACAATGAGCAGTTCTTC
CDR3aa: CASSLTSGYSYNEQFF

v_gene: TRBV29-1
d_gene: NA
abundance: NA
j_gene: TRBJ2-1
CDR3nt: TGCAGCGTGAGACTCCCCAAATACAATGAGCAGTTCTTC
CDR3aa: CSVRLPKYNEQFF